Following are 6 T cell receptor beta chains from one sample sequenced in a study of T-cell memory formation after mild COVID-19. TCRdb fed the 5' RACE reads into MiXCR, producing one record per CDR3 protein. The top ten clones hold around a fifth of a sample with about 320,000 distinct CDR3 sequences, 14% of them seen once. The source material was PBMCs or a T cell subset sorted from them (not recorded which). All receptors derive from a man aged 18 to 30 who had mild COVID-19 (a few samples of this study predate the infection). Cell type and time point are not known.

This clonotype was detected many times. This CDR3 is CASSFTSGLTDTQYF. Here the CDR3 DNA reads TGTGCCAGCAGCTTTACTAGCGGGCTCACAGATACGCAGTATTTT. The chain employs TRBV7-9 and TRBJ2-3; 9 nucleotides line up with TRBD2. In germline, CDR1 is SEHNR, CDR2 FQNEAQ (reference sequence). The V gene end was trimmed by 3 bases and the J gene end by 2 bases; junction bases not matched to a gene: 3. This CDR3 spans 15 amino acids.

This clonotype was counted a few times. The V gene is TRBV7-3, the J gene TRBJ1-1, with 7 bases identical to TRBD1. Losses at the gene ends were 4 bases for V and 3 bases for J; bases not matched to a gene: 14. The CDR3 covers 17 residues. The V gene's germline CDR1 is SGHTA and CDR2 FQGTGA. This CDR3 reads CASSSRRPGQSYTEAFF. In nucleotides, the CDR3 is TGTGCCAGCAGCTCACGGCGACCGGGACAGAGTTACACTGAAGCTTTCTTT.

This clonotype was counted between two and nine times. The V call is TRBV18, the J call TRBJ1-5; D remains ambiguous. The CDR3 extends over 15 amino acids. Germline V gene sequence: CDR1 KGHSH, CDR2 LQKENI. V was trimmed by 0 bases and J by 7 bases, leaving 13 bases between them. The CDR3 DNA sequence: TGTGCCAGCTCACCACCGGGAGAACTAGGACAGCCCCAGCATTTT. Translation: CASSPPGELGQPQHF. Variable domain in full (rest from reference TRBV18 and TRBJ1-5): NAGVMQNPRHLVRRRGQEARLRCSPMKGHSHVYWYRQLPEEGLKFMVYLQKENIIDESGMPKERFSAEFPKEGPSILRIQQVVRGDSAAYFCASSPPGELGQPQHFGDGTRLSIL.

This clonotype was seen a few times. The chain links TRBV11-2 to TRBJ2-1; D gene unclear. The CDR3 spans 12 residues. From germline, CDR1 is SGHAT and CDR2 FQNNGV. Trimming removed 2 bases from V and 8 bases from J, with 7 bases in between. The CDR3 protein is CASSLMRYEQFF. The CDR3 nucleotides are TGTGCCAGCAGCTTAATGCGTTATGAGCAGTTCTTC.

The chain employs TRBV12-3 or TRBV12-4 and TRBJ2-2, with D tentatively TRBD1 (5 bases). The ends were cut back, 5 bases at V and 4 bases at J, with 8 bases in the middle. There are 13 residues in the CDR3. In DNA form, the CDR3 reads TGTGCCAGCAGTAGACAGAGCACCGGGGAGCTGTTTTTT. This translates into CASSRQSTGELFF.

The chain employs TRBV6-5 and TRBJ1-1, with 8 bases aligning to TRBD1. Germline CDR1 is MNHEY and CDR2 is SVGAGI. The CDR3 covers 14 residues. V dropped 8 bases and J dropped 4; count of bases not matched to a gene: 9. The CDR3 nucleotides read TGTGCCAGCTGCAGGGGGCTGGGTTGCACTGAAGCTTTCTTT. Protein product: CASCRGLGCTEAFF.